This TCR beta chain was retrieved from a study of T cell responses to AZD1222 COVID-19 vaccine. Notes on the study in general: Increases in Spike-specific TCR breadth and depth were seen after two AZD1222 doses. The repertoires were collected only after the peak T cell response. At baseline, just six or seven AZD1222 recipients tested seropositive. Donor demographics were predominantly white British with a female majority; clonal diversity may be underestimated.

Trimming stripped 5 bases from V and 0 bases from J, with 11 bases between. The CDR3 sequence is 15 residues long. CDR1 is LGHDT and CDR2 is YNNKEL in the germline V gene (reference sequence). Clones were read by immunoSEQ multiplex PCR, and TCRdb kept only the in-frame ones, dropping some. The data contain about 150,000 clones, about 87% of them singletons. A word on this clone: Its antigen is not known.

The clonotype was recovered from an adult in good health. The material sequenced was peripheral blood, taken on day 0 of MenACWY control vaccination. The chain couples TRBV3-1 (or the pseudogene TRBV3-2) to TRBJ1-3; D is ambiguous. CDR3 loop: CASSERHISGNTIYF. In nucleotides, the CDR3 is TGTGCCAGCAGCGAGAGACATATCTCTGGAAACACCATATATTTT.